These T cell receptor beta chains were read from a single sample in a study of glioma-infiltrating T cells after dendritic cell vaccination. The method was immunoSEQ multiplex PCR; TCRdb's version includes in-frame clones alone and lacks a portion of them. The data contain 45,000 to 50,000 clones, 65% to 90% of them singletons. The sample consisted of blood, taken before dendritic cell vaccination. Source of these receptors: a human donor with glioblastoma. CDR3s include the opening cysteine and the closing phenylalanine or tryptophan. Fields, in order: J gene, D gene, clone size, V gene, CDR3 protein, CDR3 DNA. A D gene is named only where the DNA matches it firmly. Expanded clones are given a class, and other clones once, few, many or no size at all.

TRBJ2-7 TRBD1 once TRBV10-3 CAINGQGGEQYF TGTGCCATCAATGGACAGGGCGGCGAGCAGTACTTC
TRBJ1-1 TRBD1 NA TRBV6-5 CASSSQGEYTEAFF TGTGCCAGCAGTTCACAGGGGGAATACACTGAAGCTTTCTTT
TRBJ1-2 TRBD1 NA TRBV2 CASTIMGQAWGYTF TGTGCCAGCACTATCATGGGACAGGCTTGGGGCTACACCTTC
TRBJ2-7 NA NA TRBV6-5 CASSYKAGIFYEQYF TGTGCCAGCAGTTACAAGGCAGGTATATTCTACGAGCAGTACTTC
TRBJ2-1 TRBD2 NA TRBV9 CASSPRLAVSNEQFF TGTGCCAGCAGCCCAAGGCTAGCGGTGTCCAATGAGCAGTTCTTC
TRBJ1-2 NA NA TRBV27 CASSFREGRSGYTF TGTGCCAGCAGTTTTAGGGAGGGAAGATCAGGCTACACCTTC
TRBJ2-2 TRBD2 NA TRBV15 CATSETKAGLAGPFTGELFF TGTGCCACCAGCGAGACAAAGGCGGGACTAGCGGGTCCGTTCACCGGGGAGCTGTTTTTT
TRBJ1-2 NA NA TRBV7-2 CASSPTELYGYTF TGTGCCAGCAGCCCGACAGAGTTGTATGGCTACACCTTC
TRBJ2-2 NA few TRBV7-2 CASSLGNLRDTGELFF TGTGCCAGCAGCTTAGGGAACCTCCGGGACACCGGGGAGCTGTTTTTT
TRBJ2-1 TRBD1 few TRBV30 CAWGRDRGYNEQFF TGTGCCTGGGGCCGGGACAGGGGGTACAATGAGCAGTTCTTC
TRBJ2-7 TRBD2 once TRBV5-1 CASSLARGAGEVF TGCGCCAGCAGCTTGGCCCGGGGAGCGGGAGAGGTCTTC
TRBJ2-6 TRBD2 NA TRBV30 CAWSVGLAGAGPRANVLTF TGTGCCTGGAGTGTGGGGCTAGCGGGGGCCGGTCCCAGGGCCAACGTCCTGACTTTC
TRBJ1-1 TRBD1 NA TRBV7-9 CASSHQRRQGDGEAFF TGTGCCAGCAGCCACCAGCGGCGGCAGGGGGACGGAGAAGCTTTCTTT
TRBJ2-2 TRBD2 NA TRBV9 CASSVVQGGIGELFF TGTGCCAGCAGCGTAGTGCAGGGAGGGATCGGGGAGCTGTTTTTT
TRBJ2-1 NA NA TRBV9 CASSPQEEQFF TGTGCCAGCAGCCCACAGGAAGAGCAGTTCTTC
TRBJ1-2 TRBD1 NA TRBV5-1 CASSVRQGADYGYTF TGCGCCAGCAGCGTAAGACAGGGGGCTGACTATGGCTACACCTTC
TRBJ1-1 NA once TRBV27 CASGPWGGEAFF TGTGCCAGCGGGCCGTGGGGAGGTGAAGCTTTCTTT
TRBJ1-1 NA NA TRBV5-1 CASSPTPQLNDEAFF TGCGCCAGCAGCCCCACGCCACAGTTGAATGATGAAGCTTTCTTT
TRBJ2-5 TRBD1 NA TRBV27 CASSYHSNRGFETQYF TGTGCCAGCAGTTACCATTCCAACAGGGGATTCGAGACCCAGTACTTC
TRBJ1-2 TRBD1 NA TRBV5-3 CARPLGRTGARYYGYTF TGTGCCAGACCCCTCGGGAGGACAGGGGCGAGATACTATGGCTACACCTTC
TRBJ2-7 TRBD2 NA TRBV5-1 CASSLWAGEVYEQYF TGCGCCAGCAGCTTGTGGGCGGGAGAAGTCTACGAGCAGTACTTC
TRBJ2-1 NA NA TRBV5-1 CASSSPSGYNEQFF TGCGCCAGCAGCTCTCCGAGCGGGTACAATGAGCAGTTCTTC
TRBJ2-3 TRBD1 NA TRBV19 CASSIGEGGDTQYF TGTGCCAGTAGTATAGGAGAAGGGGGCGACACGCAGTATTTT
TRBJ1-5 TRBD1 NA TRBV29-1 CSVLIPPGQGNQPQHF TGCAGCGTTCTCATTCCCCCGGGACAGGGTAATCAGCCCCAGCATTTT
TRBJ2-1 TRBD1 NA TRBV30 CASGKSGGRLDEQFF TGTGCCTCCGGGAAGTCAGGGGGTAGACTTGATGAGCAGTTCTTC